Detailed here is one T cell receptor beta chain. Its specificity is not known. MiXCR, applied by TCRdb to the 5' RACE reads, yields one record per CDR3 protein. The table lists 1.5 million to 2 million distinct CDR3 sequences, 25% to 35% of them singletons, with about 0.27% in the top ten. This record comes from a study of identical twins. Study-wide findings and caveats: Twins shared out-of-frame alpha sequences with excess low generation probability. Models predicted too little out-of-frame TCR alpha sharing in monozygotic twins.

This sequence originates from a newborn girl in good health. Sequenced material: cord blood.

CDR3: CATTEDGENTEAFF. DNA of the CDR3: TGTGCCACCACCGAGGACGGGGAGAACACTGAAGCTTTCTTT. The gene calls are TRBV24-1 and TRBJ1-1; no firm D call. The V gene's germline CDR1 is KGHDR and CDR2 SFDVKD. V was cut by 8 bases and J by 1 base, with 13 bases left in between. This CDR3 has 14 residues.